What follows describes a single TCR beta chain. No antigen is known for it. Investigators isolated RNA and reverse transcribed it into cDNA to act as the sequencing template. Sequencing was performed with immunoSEQ multiplex PCR; in TCRdb, only in-frame clones are kept and a portion is missing. Of about 64,000 clones in the sample, about 44% were seen once. The data were obtained in a study of CD8+ T cells in alopecia areata. Broader study findings: In scalp samples, resident alphabeta T cells of normal skin are also sequenced. Researchers reported that TCR sharing among patients proved less clear than in mice, possibly HLA-linked. It was lesional scalp, especially alopecia totalis/universalis, that showed higher clonality than normal scalp.

V lost 1 base and J 3 bases, leaving 8 bases between the germline ends. CDR1 is MRHNA and CDR2 is SNTAGT in the germline V gene. The CDR3 is 14 residues long. PBMCs were stained for CD3, CD4 and CD8, and CD4+ and CD8+ T cells were sorted. Sequences were obtained from NKG2D-low CD8+ T cells sorted from blood. The clonotype was recovered from a human donor with alopecia areata. V usage is TRBV6-4 and J usage is TRBJ2-3; D might be TRBD2 (6 bases). CDR3 DNA: TGTGCCAGCAGTGACTTGGGGGGAACAGATACGCAGTATTTT. Translation: CASSDLGGTDTQYF.